Listed here is a single T cell receptor (beta chain). Per the original data handling: Using reference gene primer amplification, nucleated cell counts were estimated. The assay was immunoSEQ multiplex PCR, and TCRdb's table has in-frame clones only and misses some. V, J and clone size are those of that table, while D and trimming were read from the DNA. The data hold approximately 300,000 clones, with more than 75% observed a single time. This sample stems from a study of blood T cell repertoires in COVID-19. Across the whole study: There were acute and convalescent COVID-19 samples, and they came from the United States, Italy and Spain. From T cells, B-cell-depleted T cells, or PBMCs came the material, which was cDNA or gDNA.

Sequenced material: PBMCs or T cells enriched from blood (not recorded which). The origin of this receptor is a woman in her late teens or twenties who had recovered from COVID-19.

CDR3 region: CASTFSTGTSGGASHTGELFF. In DNA, the CDR3 is TGTGCCAGCACCTTCTCCACCGGGACTAGCGGGGGGGCCTCTCACACCGGGGAGCTGTTTTTT. The V and J genes are TRBV27 and TRBJ2-2; TRBD2 matches at 16 bases. The V and J ends lost 7 bases and 3 bases, in that order; junction bases with no gene match: 17. The CDR3 has 21 amino acids. Germline CDR1 reads MNHEY; CDR2 reads SMNVEV (reference sequence).